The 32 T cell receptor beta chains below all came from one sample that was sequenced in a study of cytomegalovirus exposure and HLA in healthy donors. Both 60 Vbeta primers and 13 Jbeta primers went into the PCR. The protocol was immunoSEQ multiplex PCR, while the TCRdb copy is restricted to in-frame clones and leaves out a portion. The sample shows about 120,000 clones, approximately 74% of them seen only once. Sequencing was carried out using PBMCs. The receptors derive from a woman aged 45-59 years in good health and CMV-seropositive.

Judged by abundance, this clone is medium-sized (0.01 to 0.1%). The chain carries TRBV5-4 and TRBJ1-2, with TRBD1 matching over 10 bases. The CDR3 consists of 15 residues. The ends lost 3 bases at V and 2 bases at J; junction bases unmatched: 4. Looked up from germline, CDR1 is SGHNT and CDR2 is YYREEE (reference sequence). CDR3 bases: TGTGCCAGCAGCTCGCGGGGACAGGGGAACTATGGCTACACCTTC. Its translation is CASSSRGQGNYGYTF.

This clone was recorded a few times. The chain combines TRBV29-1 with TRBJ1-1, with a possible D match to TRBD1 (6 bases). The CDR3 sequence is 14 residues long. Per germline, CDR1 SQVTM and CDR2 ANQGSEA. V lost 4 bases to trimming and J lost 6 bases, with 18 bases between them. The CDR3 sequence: CSVVLQGKGAEAFF. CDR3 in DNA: TGCAGCGTTGTCCTGCAGGGGAAGGGCGCTGAAGCTTTCTTT.

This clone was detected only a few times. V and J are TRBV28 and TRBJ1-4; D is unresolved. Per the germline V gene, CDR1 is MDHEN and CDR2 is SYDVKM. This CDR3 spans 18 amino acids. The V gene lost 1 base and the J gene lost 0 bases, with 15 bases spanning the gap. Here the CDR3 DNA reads TGTGCCAGCAGTTTATTCGAAAGGAGCAGAGCAACTAATGAAAAACTGTTTTTT. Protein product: CASSLFERSRATNEKLFF. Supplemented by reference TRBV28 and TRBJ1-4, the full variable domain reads DVKVTQSSRYLVKRTGEKVFLECVQDMDHENMFWYRQDPGLGLRLIYFSYDVKMKEKGDIPEGYSVSREKKERFSLILESASTNQTSMYLCASSLFERSRATNEKLFFGSGTQLSVL.

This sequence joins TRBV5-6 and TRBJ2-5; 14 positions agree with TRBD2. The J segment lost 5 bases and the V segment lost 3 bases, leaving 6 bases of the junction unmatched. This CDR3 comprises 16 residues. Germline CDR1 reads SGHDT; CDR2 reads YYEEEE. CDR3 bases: TGTGCCAGCAGCTACCGACTAGCGGGGGGGGCGGAGACCCAGTACTTC. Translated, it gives CASSYRLAGGAETQYF.

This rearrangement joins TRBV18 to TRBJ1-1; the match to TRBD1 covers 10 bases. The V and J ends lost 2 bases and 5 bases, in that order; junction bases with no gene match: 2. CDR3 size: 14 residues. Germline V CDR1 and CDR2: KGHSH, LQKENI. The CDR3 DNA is TGTGCCAGCTCACCATGGACAGGGGGAACTGAAGCTTTCTTT. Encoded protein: CASSPWTGGTEAFF.

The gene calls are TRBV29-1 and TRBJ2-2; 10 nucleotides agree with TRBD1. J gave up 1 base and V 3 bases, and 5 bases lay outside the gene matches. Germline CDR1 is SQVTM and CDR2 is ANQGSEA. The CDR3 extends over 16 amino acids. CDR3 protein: CSVEIRDRGNTGELFF. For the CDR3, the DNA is TGCAGCGTTGAGATCCGGGACAGGGGGAACACCGGGGAGCTGTTTTTT.

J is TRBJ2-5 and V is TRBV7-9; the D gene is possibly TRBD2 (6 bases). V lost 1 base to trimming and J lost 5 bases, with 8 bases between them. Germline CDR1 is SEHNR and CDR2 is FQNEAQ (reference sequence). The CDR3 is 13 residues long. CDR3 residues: CASSLVGGETQYF. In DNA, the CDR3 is TGTGCCAGCAGCTTAGTTGGGGGGGAGACCCAGTACTTC. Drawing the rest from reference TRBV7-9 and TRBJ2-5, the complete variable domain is DTGVSQNPRHKITKRGQNVTFRCDPISEHNRLYWYRQTLGQGPEFLTYFQNEAQLEKSRLLSDRFSAERPKGSFSTLEIQRTEQGDSAMYLCASSLVGGETQYFGPGTRLLVL.

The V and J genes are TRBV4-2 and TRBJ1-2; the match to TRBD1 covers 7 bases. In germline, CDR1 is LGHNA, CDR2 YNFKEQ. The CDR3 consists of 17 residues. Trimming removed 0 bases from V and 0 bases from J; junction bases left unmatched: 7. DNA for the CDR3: TGTGCCAGCAGCCAAGAAGAGGGGGCGGCACCTAACTATGGCTACACCTTC. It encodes CASSQEEGAAPNYGYTF.

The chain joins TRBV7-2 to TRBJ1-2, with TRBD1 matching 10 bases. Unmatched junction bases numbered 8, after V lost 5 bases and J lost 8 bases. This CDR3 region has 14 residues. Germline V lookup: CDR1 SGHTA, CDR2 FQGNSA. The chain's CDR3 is CASSQGQGREGYTF. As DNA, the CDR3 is TGTGCCAGCAGCCAGGGACAGGGGCGGGAAGGCTACACCTTC.

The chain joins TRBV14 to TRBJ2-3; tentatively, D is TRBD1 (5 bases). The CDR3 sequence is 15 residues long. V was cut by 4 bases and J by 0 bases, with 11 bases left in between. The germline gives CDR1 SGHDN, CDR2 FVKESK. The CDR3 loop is CASSPTGSSTDTQYF. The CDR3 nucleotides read TGTGCCAGCAGCCCAACAGGATCTAGCACAGATACGCAGTATTTT. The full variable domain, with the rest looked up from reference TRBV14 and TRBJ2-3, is EAGVTQFPSHSVIEKGQTVTLRCDPISGHDNLYWYRRVMGKEIKFLLHFVKESKQDESGMPNNRFLAERTGGTYSTLKVQPAELEDSGVYFCASSPTGSSTDTQYFGPGTRLTVL.

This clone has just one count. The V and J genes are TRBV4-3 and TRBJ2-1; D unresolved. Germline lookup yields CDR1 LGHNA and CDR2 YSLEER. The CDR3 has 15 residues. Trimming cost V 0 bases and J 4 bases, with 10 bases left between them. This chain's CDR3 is CASSQDFFRYNEQFF. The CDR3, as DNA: TGCGCCAGCAGCCAAGATTTTTTCCGGTACAATGAGCAGTTCTTC.

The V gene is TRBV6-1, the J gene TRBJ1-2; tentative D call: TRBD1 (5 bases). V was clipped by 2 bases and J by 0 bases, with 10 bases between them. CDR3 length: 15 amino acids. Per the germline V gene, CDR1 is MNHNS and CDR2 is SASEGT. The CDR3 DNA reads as TGTGCCAGCAGTGAACAGAAGACAGCTAACTATGGCTACACCTTC. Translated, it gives CASSEQKTANYGYTF.

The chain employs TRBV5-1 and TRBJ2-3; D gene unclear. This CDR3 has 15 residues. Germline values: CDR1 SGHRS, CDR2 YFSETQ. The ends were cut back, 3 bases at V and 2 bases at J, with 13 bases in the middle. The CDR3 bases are TGCGCCAGCAGCTCAGACGGGTCGTTCACAGATACGCAGTATTTT. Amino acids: CASSSDGSFTDTQYF. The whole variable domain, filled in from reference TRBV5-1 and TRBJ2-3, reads KAGVTQTPRYLIKTRGQQVTLSCSPISGHRSVSWYQQTPGQGLQFLFEYFSETQRNKGNFPGRFSGRQFSNSRSEMNVSTLELGDSALYLCASSSDGSFTDTQYFGPGTRLTVL.

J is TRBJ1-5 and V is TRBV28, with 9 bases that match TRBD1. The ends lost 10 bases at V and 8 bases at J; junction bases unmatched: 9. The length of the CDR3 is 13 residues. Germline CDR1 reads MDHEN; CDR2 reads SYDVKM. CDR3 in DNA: TGTGCCACCCTGACAGGGGGTTTAGAGCCCCAGCATTTT. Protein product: CATLTGGLEPQHF.

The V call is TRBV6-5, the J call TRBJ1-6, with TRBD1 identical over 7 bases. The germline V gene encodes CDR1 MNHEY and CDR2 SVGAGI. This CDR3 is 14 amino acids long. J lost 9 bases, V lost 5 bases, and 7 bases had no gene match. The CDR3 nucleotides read TGTGCCAGCAGTCGACAGGGTTGGGGTTCACCCCTCCACTTT. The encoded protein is CASSRQGWGSPLHF.

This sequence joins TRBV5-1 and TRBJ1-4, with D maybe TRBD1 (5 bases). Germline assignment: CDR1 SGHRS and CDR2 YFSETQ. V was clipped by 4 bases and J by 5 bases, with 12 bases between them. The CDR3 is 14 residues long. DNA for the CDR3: TGCGCCAGCAGCCAAGACAGTATGAATGAAAAACTGTTTTTT. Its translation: CASSQDSMNEKLFF.

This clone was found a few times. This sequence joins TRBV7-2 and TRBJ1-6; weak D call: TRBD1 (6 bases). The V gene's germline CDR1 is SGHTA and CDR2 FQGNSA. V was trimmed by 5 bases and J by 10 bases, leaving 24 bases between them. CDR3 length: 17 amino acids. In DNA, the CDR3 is TGTGCCAGCAGCCCAGACACAGGGATTGTTGGTCTATCACCCCTCCACTTT. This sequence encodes CASSPDTGIVGLSPLHF.

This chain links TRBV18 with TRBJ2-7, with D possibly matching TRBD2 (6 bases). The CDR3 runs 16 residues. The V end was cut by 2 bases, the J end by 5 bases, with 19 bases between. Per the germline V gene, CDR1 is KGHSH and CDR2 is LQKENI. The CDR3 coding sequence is TGTGCCAGCTCACCAATCGGAGGGGCAGGGTGGAACGAGCAGTACTTC. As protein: CASSPIGGAGWNEQYF.

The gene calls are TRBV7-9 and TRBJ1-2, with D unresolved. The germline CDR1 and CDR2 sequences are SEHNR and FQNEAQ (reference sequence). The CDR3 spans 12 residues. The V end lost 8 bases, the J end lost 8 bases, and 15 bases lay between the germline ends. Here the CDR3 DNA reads TGTGCCAGCCAAGAGCCGCGCGGAGGCTACACCTTC. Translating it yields CASQEPRGGYTF.

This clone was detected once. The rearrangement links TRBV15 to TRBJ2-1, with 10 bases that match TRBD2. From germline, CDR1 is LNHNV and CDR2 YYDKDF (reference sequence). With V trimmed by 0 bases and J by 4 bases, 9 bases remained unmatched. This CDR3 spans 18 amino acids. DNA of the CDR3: TGTGCCACCAGCAGAGATCCCCCGGGGACTAGCGCTTACAATGAGCAGTTCTTC. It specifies CATSRDPPGTSAYNEQFF. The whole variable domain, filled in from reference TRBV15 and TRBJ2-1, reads DAMVIQNPRYQVTQFGKPVTLSCSQTLNHNVMYWYQQKSSQAPKLLFHYYDKDFNNEADTPDNFQSRRPNTSFCFLDIRSPGLGDTAMYLCATSRDPPGTSAYNEQFFGPGTRLTVL.

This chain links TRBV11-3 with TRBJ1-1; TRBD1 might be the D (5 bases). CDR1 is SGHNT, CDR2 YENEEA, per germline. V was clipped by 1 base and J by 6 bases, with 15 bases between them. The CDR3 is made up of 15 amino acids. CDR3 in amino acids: CASSLGGAATSEAFF. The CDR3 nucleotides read TGTGCCAGCAGCTTAGGTGGGGCCGCGACCTCTGAAGCTTTCTTT.

CDR3 bases: TGTGCCAGCAGCGTAGCCGGGGGAAGCTCCTACGAGCAGTACTTC. This translates into CASSVAGGSSYEQYF. V is TRBV9 and J is TRBJ2-7, with a tentative D call TRBD2 (6 bases). Between the trimmed V and J ends, which lost 0 bases and 0 bases, there was a span of 10 bases. Germline V gene lookup returns CDR1 SGDLS and CDR2 YYNGEE. This CDR3 is 15 amino acids long. The full variable domain, in which reference TRBV9 and TRBJ2-7 provide the parts outside the CDR3, is DSGVTQTPKHLITATGQRVTLRCSPRSGDLSVYWYQQSLDQGLQFLIQYYNGEERAKGNILERFSAQQFPDLHSELNLSSLELGDSALYFCASSVAGGSSYEQYFGPGTRLTVT.

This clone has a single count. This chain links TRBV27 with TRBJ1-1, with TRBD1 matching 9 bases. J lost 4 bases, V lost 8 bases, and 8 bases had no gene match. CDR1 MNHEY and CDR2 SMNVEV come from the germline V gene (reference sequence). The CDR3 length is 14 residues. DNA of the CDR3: TGTGCCAGCTGCTACAGGGGGCCGGGCACTGAAGCTTTCTTT. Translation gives CASCYRGPGTEAFF.

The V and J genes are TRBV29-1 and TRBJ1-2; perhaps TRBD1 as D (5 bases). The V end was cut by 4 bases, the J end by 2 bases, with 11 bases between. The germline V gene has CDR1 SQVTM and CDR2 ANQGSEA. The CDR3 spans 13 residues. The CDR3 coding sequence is TGCAGCGTTGGATTGACAGAGAACTATGGCTACACCTTC. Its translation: CSVGLTENYGYTF.

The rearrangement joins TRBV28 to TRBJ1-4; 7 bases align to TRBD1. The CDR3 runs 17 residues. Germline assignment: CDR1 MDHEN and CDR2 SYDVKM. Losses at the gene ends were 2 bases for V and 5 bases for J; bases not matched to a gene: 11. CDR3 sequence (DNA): TGTGCCAGCAGTTTAGGTGATGGAGGGGGCAGGAATGAAAAACTGTTTTTT. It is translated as CASSLGDGGGRNEKLFF. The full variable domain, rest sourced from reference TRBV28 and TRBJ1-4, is DVKVTQSSRYLVKRTGEKVFLECVQDMDHENMFWYRQDPGLGLRLIYFSYDVKMKEKGDIPEGYSVSREKKERFSLILESASTNQTSMYLCASSLGDGGGRNEKLFFGSGTQLSVL.

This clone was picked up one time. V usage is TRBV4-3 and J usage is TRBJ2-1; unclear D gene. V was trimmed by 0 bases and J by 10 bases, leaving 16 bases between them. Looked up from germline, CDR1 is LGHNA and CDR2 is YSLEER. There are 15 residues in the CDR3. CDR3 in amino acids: CASSQDDARGREQFF. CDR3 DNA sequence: TGCGCCAGCAGCCAAGATGACGCCCGTGGGCGAGAGCAGTTCTTC.

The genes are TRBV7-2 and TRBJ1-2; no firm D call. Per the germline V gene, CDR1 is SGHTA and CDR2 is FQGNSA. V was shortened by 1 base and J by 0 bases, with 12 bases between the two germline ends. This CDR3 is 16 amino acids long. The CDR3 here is CASSLETRAANYGYTF. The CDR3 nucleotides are TGTGCCAGCAGCTTAGAGACTAGGGCAGCTAACTATGGCTACACCTTC.

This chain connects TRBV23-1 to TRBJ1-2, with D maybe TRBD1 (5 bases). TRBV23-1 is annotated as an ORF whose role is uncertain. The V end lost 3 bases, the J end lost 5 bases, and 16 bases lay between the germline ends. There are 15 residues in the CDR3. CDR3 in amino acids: CASSHYPGLLYGYTF. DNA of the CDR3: TGCGCCAGCAGTCATTATCCGGGACTACTATATGGCTACACCTTC.

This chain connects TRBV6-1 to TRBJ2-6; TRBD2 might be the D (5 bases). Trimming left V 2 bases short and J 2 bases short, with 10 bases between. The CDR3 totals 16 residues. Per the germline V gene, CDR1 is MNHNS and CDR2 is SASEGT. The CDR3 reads CASSENWEPGANVLTF. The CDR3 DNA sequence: TGTGCCAGCAGTGAAAATTGGGAGCCTGGGGCCAACGTCCTGACTTTC.

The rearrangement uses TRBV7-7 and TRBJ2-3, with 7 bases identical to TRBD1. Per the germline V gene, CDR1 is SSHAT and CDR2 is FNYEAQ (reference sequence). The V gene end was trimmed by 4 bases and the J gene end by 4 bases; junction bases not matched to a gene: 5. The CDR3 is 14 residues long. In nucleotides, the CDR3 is TGTGCCAGCAGCTACGGACAGGCCGCAGATACGCAGTATTTT. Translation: CASSYGQAADTQYF. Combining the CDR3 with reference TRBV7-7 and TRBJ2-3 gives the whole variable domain GAGVSQSPRYKVTKRGQDVTLRCDPISSHATLYWYQQALGQGPEFLTYFNYEAQPDKSGLPSDRFSAERPEGSISTLTIQRTEQRDSAMYRCASSYGQAADTQYFGPGTRLTVL.

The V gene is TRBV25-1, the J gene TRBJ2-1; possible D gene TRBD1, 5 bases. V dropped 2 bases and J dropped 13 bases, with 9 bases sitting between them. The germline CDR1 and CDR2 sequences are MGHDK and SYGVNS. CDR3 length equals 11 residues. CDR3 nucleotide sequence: TGTGCCAGCAGTGAACCAGGGTCCCAGTTCTTC. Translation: CASSEPGSQFF.

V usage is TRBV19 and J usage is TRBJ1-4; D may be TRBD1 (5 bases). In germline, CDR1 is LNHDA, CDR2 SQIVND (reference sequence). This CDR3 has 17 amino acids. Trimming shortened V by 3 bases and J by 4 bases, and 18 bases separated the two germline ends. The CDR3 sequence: CASSIFFGDSSNEKLFF. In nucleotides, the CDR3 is TGTGCCAGTAGTATCTTTTTCGGTGACAGTAGTAATGAAAAACTGTTTTTT.